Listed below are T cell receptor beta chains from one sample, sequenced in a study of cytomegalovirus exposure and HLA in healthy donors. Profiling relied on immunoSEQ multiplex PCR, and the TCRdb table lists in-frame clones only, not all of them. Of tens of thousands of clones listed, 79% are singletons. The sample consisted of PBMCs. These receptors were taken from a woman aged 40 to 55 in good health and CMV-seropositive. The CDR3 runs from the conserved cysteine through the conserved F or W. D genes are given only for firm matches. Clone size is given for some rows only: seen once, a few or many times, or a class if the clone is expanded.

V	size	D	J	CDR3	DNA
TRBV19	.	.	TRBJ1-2	CASSITDYGYTF	TGTGCCAGTAGTATAACTGATTATGGCTACACCTTC
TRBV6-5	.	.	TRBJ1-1	CAGSPPGGNTEAFF	TGTGCCGGCAGTCCTCCAGGAGGGAACACTGAAGCTTTCTTT
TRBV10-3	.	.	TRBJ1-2	CAITPDSFYGYTF	TGTGCCATCACCCCGGACAGCTTCTATGGCTACACCTTC
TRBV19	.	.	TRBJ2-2	CASSIDPPVTGELFF	TGTGCCAGTAGTATAGATCCCCCTGTGACCGGGGAGCTGTTTTTT
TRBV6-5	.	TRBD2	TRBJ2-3	CASSFGAVAGEDTQYF	TGTGCCAGCAGTTTTGGTGCGGTAGCGGGGGAAGATACGCAGTATTTT
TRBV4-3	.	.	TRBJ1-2	CASSQSSTGGLYGYTF	TGCGCCAGCAGCCAAAGTTCTACGGGGGGCCTCTATGGCTACACCTTC
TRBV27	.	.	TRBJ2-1	CASSSGLDHNEQFF	TGTGCCAGCAGTTCCGGACTGGACCACAATGAGCAGTTCTTC
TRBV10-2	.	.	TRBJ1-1	CASSESGNPEAFF	TGCGCCAGCAGTGAGTCGGGCAACCCTGAAGCTTTCTTT
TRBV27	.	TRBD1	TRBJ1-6	CASRDGDRVYSYNSPLHF	TGTGCCAGCAGGGATGGGGACAGGGTATACTCCTATAATTCACCCCTCCACTTT
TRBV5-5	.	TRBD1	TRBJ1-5	CASSPGTGSNQPQHF	TGTGCCAGCAGCCCGGGGACAGGGAGCAATCAGCCCCAGCATTTT
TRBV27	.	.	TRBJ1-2	CASSLLGARNYGYTF	TGTGCCAGCAGTTTATTGGGGGCGCGGAACTATGGCTACACCTTC
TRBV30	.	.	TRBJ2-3	CAWSGGVYTDTQYF	TGTGCCTGGAGTGGGGGCGTATACACAGATACGCAGTATTTT
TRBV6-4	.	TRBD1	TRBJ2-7	CASSEGTGGYEQYF	TGTGCCAGCAGTGAGGGGACAGGGGGCTACGAGCAGTACTTC
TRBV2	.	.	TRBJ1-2	CASRVGAGGYTF	TGTGCCAGCAGGGTTGGGGCTGGCGGCTACACCTTC
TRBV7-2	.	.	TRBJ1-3	CASAQRGWGNTIYF	TGTGCCAGCGCACAGAGGGGGTGGGGAAACACCATATATTTT
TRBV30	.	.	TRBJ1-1	CAWSGKGTPGAFF	TGTGCCTGGAGTGGGAAGGGGACACCCGGGGCTTTCTTT
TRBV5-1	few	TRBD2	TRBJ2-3	CASSLVGGLAGSSTDTQYF	TGCGCCAGCAGCTTGGTGGGGGGACTAGCGGGAAGTTCCACAGATACGCAGTATTTT
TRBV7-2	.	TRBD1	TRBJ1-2	CASSPGQGLSDGYTF	TGTGCCAGCAGCCCCGGACAGGGGCTTTCCGATGGCTACACCTTC
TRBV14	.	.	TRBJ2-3	CASRAGLHTDTQYF	TGTGCCAGCAGGGCGGGACTTCACACAGATACGCAGTATTTT
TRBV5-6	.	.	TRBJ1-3	CASSLVGFSGNTIYF	TGTGCCAGCAGCTTGGTCGGGTTCTCTGGAAACACCATATATTTT
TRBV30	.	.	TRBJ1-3	CAWLGSGNTIYF	TGTGCCTGGCTCGGGTCTGGAAACACCATATATTTT
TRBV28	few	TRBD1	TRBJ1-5	CASTSTGLFQPQHF	TGTGCCAGCACGTCGACAGGGTTATTTCAGCCCCAGCATTTT
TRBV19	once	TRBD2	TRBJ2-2	CASSIGLRTSYTGELFF	TGTGCCAGTAGTATAGGACTGAGGACTAGCTACACCGGGGAGCTGTTTTTT
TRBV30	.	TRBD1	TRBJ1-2	CAWSETGYGYTF	TGTGCCTGGAGTGAGACAGGGTATGGCTACACCTTC
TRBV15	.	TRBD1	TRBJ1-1	CATSRDMGQGSAFF	TGTGCCACCAGCAGAGATATGGGACAGGGATCAGCTTTCTTT
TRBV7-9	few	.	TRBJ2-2	CASSQAGWHTGELFF	TGTGCCAGCAGCCAGGCAGGTTGGCACACCGGGGAGCTGTTTTTT
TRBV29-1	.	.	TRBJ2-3	CSVEPTVADTQYF	TGCAGCGTTGAACCCACAGTTGCAGATACGCAGTATTTT
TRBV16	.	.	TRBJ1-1	CASSQLTDTEAFF	TGTGCCAGCAGCCAATTAACGGACACTGAAGCTTTCTTT
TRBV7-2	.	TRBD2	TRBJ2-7	CASSSVAGAGYEQYF	TGTGCCAGCAGCTCCGTAGCGGGAGCAGGCTACGAGCAGTACTTC
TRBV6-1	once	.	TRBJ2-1	CASSDGRVLYSYNEQFF	TGTGCCAGCAGTGACGGTCGAGTGCTTTACTCCTACAATGAGCAGTTCTTC
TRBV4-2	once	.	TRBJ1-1	CASSQDLSQLNTEAFF	TGTGCCAGCAGCCAAGATTTATCACAACTGAACACTGAAGCTTTCTTT
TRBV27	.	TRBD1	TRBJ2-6	CASSLFPDRLSSGANVLTF	TGTGCCAGCAGTTTATTCCCGGACAGGCTGAGCTCTGGGGCCAACGTCCTGACTTTC
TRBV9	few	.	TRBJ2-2	CASSGPNTGELFF	TGTGCCAGCAGCGGGCCCAACACCGGGGAGCTGTTTTTT
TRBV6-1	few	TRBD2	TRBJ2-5	CAKGLAGGWETQYF	TGTGCCAAGGGACTAGCGGGGGGTTGGGAGACCCAGTACTTC
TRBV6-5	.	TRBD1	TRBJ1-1	CASSSGQEMNTEAFF	TGTGCCAGCAGTAGCGGACAGGAAATGAACACTGAAGCTTTCTTT
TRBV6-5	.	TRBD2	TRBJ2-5	CASSYTSGQETQYF	TGTGCCAGCAGTTATACTAGCGGGCAAGAGACCCAGTACTTC
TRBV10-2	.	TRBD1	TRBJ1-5	CASSEGQAQPQHF	TGCGCCAGCAGTGAGGGACAGGCCCAGCCCCAGCATTTT
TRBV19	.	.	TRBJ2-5	CASSVGGSEETQYF	TGTGCCAGTAGTGTCGGAGGGTCGGAAGAGACCCAGTACTTC
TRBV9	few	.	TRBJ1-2	CASSGQQDSGYTF	TGTGCCAGCAGCGGGCAACAGGATAGTGGCTACACCTTC
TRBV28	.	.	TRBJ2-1	CASSLSFYNEQFF	TGTGCCAGCAGTTTATCCTTCTACAATGAGCAGTTCTTC
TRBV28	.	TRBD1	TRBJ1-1	CASSFSGGMNTEAFF	TGTGCCAGCAGTTTTTCAGGGGGTATGAACACTGAAGCTTTCTTT
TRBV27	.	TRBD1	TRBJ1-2	CASSLLPGQGIYGYTF	TGTGCCAGCAGTTTACTTCCGGGACAGGGGATCTATGGCTACACCTTC
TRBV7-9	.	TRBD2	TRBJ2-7	CASSRGTSGLGEQYF	TGTGCCAGCAGCCGCGGCACTAGCGGACTCGGGGAGCAGTACTTC
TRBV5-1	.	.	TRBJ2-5	CASSLDSPSPPREQYF	TGCGCCAGCAGCTTGGATTCCCCGAGCCCTCCTCGGGAGCAGTACTTC
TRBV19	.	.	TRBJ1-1	CASSIAGENTEAFF	TGTGCCAGTAGTATTGCAGGTGAGAACACTGAAGCTTTCTTT